The T cell receptor beta chain under discussion was sequenced for a study of blood T cells in healthy people across ages (dated by TCRdb to about 2015). Looking at the study overall: In model experiments, template switching captured roughly one uniquely barcoded TCR beta cDNA molecule for every two T cells. Age-related changes in TCR beta repertoire diversity were measured in the study by deep sequencing normalized with unique cDNA molecular identifiers. Donors were grouped into four age groups: young (average approximately 16 years), middle-aged (less than 40), aged (about 59) and long-lived (around 80). Donors of different ages were randomly distributed across sequencing lanes to avoid experimental bias. For two donors (one aged 18 to 30 and one aged 80 or older), the study analyzed two additional independent replicas of 1 million unique cDNA reads from the same blood draw. Overall results and qualifications from the work: Observed TCR beta diversity correlated strongly with the percentage of naive T cells measured by flow cytometry. Observed TCR beta diversity per million T cells fell roughly linearly with age, and a significant reduction was already apparent by age around 40. Estimates of total diversity from one million sequenced T cells were regarded as lower bounds and underestimates. Because donor CMV infection status was unknown, age-related changes in expanded clonotypes were potentially confounded. The long-lived group showed more naive CD4+ T cells, fewer expanded clones and increased TCR diversity than the aged group, suggesting age selection. Since profiling was done on bulk unsorted PBMCs, naive and antigen-experienced compartments could not be conclusively compared.

With regard to this clonotype: It has no known antigen specificity. No quality values exist for individual bases; no much larger clone is one base distant.

There are 13 amino acids in the CDR3, from cysteine to phenylalanine inclusive. Of the read, only the CDR3 DNA is kept; its 39 bases are in frame from base 1. Cut back by 6 bases and 5 bases, the V and J ends lie 12 bases apart. The germline V gene supplies CDR1 SGHTA and CDR2 FQGNSA. The receptor library was made with 5' RACE. The listed sequencing device is Illumina HiSeq 2500. A second PCR of roughly 7 to 12 cycles was performed with a sample-barcoded 5' primer and a J-beta primer mix. A template-switch 5' adaptor carrying 12 random nucleotides introduced a unique molecular identifier onto each TCR beta cDNA molecule. Each sample yielded at least 3 million CDR3-containing paired-end reads. First-strand cDNA synthesis was performed from all RNA using the Mint cDNA synthesis kit, with priming by a TRBC-specific oligonucleotide. Following uracil-DNA glycosylase treatment, a first 18-cycle PCR with universal primers M1SS and BC2_uni_R was performed on all cDNA. The original methods were these. For normalization, 1 million high-quality reads, each with a distinct molecular identifier, were randomly selected from each sample. Reads with shared molecular identifiers were discarded instead of being binned into consensus sequences. MiTCR, set to a Q25 quality threshold and the strictest error-elimination algorithm, was used for CDR3 identification, clonotype clustering and error correction. A nonparametric unseen species model with Euler transformation was used to estimate a lower bound on total TCR beta diversity. Clones were called with MiXCR by TCRdb after fastp trimmed the public reads at Q25, and only in-frame beta chains were retained. Each CDR3 protein appears once, grouped with its most common genes and DNA. These V and J calls derive from TCRdb rather than the authors' analysis. The sample table contains fewer than 1,000,000 distinct CDR3 sequences; only one count was recorded for around half of them. The ten biggest clones cover roughly 20% of the sample.

Donors were 39 systemically healthy Caucasian individuals from Russia aged roughly 6 to 100 years. Each donor gave ten milliliters of peripheral blood, collected into EDTA-treated Vacutainer tubes. Ficoll-Paque density-gradient centrifugation was used to isolate PBMCs, with at least 6.5 million per sample. Trizol reagent was used to extract total RNA from the PBMCs, yielding at least 5.5 micrograms per sample. The percentages of naive CD45RAhigh/CD27high T cells were determined by flow cytometry on a PBMC aliquot from every donor. The TCR was taken from a man at least 80 years old in good health. This chain is built from TRBV7-2 and TRBJ2-3; TRBD2 is perhaps the D gene, given 5 matching bases. Material for sequencing was blood. In nucleotide form, the sequence is TGTGCCAGCAGAACCACGGGGTTAGATACGCAGTATTTT. Its product reads: CASRTTGLDTQYF.